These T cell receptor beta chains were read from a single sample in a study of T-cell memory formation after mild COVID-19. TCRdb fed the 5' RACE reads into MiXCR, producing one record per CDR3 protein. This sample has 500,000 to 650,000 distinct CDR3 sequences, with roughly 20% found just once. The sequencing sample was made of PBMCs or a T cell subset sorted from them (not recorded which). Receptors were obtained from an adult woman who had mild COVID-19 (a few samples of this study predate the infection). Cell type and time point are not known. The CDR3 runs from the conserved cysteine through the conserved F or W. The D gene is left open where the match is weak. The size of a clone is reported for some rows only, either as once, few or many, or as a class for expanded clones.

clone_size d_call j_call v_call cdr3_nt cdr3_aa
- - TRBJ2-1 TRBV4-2 TGTGCCAGCAGCCAAGAACAGACTGGCTACAATGAGCAGTTCTTC CASSQEQTGYNEQFF
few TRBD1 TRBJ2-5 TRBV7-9 TGTGCCAGCAGCTTGTTACAGGGGGCCATACCTCGGGAGACCCAGTACTTC CASSLLQGAIPRETQYF
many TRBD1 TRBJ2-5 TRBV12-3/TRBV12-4 TGTGCCAGCAGCTTGGGACAGGGGTACCAAGAGACCCAGTACTTC CASSLGQGYQETQYF
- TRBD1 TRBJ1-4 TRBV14 TGTGCCAGCAGCCGCTCGCGGACAGGGATTAATGAAAAACTGTTTTTT CASSRSRTGINEKLFF
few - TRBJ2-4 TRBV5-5 TGTGCCAGCAGCTTGATGCTAGCCAAAAACATTCAGTACTTC CASSLMLAKNIQYF
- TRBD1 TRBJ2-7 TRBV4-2 TGTGCCAGCAGCCAAAAAGGGGGCATAGACGAGCAGTACTTC CASSQKGGIDEQYF
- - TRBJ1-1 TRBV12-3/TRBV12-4 TGTGCCAGCAGTTTCGGAAGAAGGGCCGAAGCTTTCTTT CASSFGRRAEAFF
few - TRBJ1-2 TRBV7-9 TGTGCCAGCAGCTTAGCTCAGGGAGAAGGGATCTATGGCTACACCTTC CASSLAQGEGIYGYTF
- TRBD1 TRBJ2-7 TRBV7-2 TGTGCCAGCAGCTGGGACAGGGGCTCCTACGAGCAGTACTTC CASSWDRGSYEQYF
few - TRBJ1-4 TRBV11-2 TGTGCCAGCAGCCACCGGACAGAATTTGAAAAACTGTTTTTT CASSHRTEFEKLFF
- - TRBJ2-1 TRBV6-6 TGTGCCAGCAGTTACGGGCAGGGGGGACAGTTGGGTGAGCAGTTCTTC CASSYGQGGQLGEQFF
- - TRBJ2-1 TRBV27 TGTGCCAGCAGTGATGCCAGGGCATATGAGCAGTTCTTC CASSDARAYEQFF
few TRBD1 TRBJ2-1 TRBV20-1 TGCAGTGTTGACCGGGACAGGTCTTATGAGCAGTTCTTC CSVDRDRSYEQFF
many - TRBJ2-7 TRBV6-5 TGTGCCAGCAGTTTCCTTCAGGGTTACGAGCAGTACTTC CASSFLQGYEQYF
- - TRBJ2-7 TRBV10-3 TGTGCCATCAGTGAGCGAGACGGCATTTGGGAGCAGTACTTC CAISERDGIWEQYF
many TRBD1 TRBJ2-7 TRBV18 TGTGCCAGCTCACCGCGACAGGGTTTAACTCCCTACGAGCAGTACTTC CASSPRQGLTPYEQYF
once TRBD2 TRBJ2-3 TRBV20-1 TGCAGTGCTAGAGCGGCGGGACTAGCGGTACCTAGCACAGATACGCAGTATTTT CSARAAGLAVPSTDTQYF
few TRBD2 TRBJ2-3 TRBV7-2 TGTGCCAGCAGCTTAGAACCCGGACTAGCGGGGGGAGATACGCAGTATTTT CASSLEPGLAGGDTQYF
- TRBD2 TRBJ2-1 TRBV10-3 TGTGCCATCAGCCGATCTAGCGGTAGCTCCTACAATGAGCAGTTCTTC CAISRSSGSSYNEQFF
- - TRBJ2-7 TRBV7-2 TGTGCCAGCAGGCCGACCGGCGGGGGCACCTACGAGCAGTACTTC CASRPTGGGTYEQYF
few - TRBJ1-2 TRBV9 TGTGCCAGCAGCCCAGTGTGGGGGGCTAACTATGGCTACACCTTC CASSPVWGANYGYTF
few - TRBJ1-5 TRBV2 TGTGCCAGCAGTGATCGGGGGGGTACAGGGCCCCAGCATTTT CASSDRGGTGPQHF
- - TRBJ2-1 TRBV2 TGTGCCAGCAGTGAAGAGCAGGCTAATACCTACAATGAGCAGTTCTTC CASSEEQANTYNEQFF
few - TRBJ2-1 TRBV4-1 TGCGCCAGCAGCCAAGAAGGCCTAAACGGAGTCGGTGAGCAGTTCTTC CASSQEGLNGVGEQFF
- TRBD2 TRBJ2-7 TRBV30 TGTGCCTGGAGTGAAACAGGACTAGCCCACGAGCAGTACTTC CAWSETGLAHEQYF
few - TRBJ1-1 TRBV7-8 TGTGCCAGCAGCTTAGTTCACAGGGTGGGGGACACTGAAGCTTTCTTT CASSLVHRVGDTEAFF
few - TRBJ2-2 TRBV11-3 TGTGCCAGCAGCTTAGGAGGGAAAGCCGGGGAGCTGTTTTTT CASSLGGKAGELFF
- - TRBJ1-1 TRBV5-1 TGCGCCAGCAGCTTTTCGCAGGGGAACACTGAAGCTTTCTTT CASSFSQGNTEAFF